This TCR beta chain comes out of a study of OX40 agonist ivuxolimab in advanced cancers. Study-wide context: Ivuxolimab was a fully human IgG2 agonistic monoclonal antibody targeting the costimulatory receptor OX40 (CD134). Intravenous ivuxolimab was administered to patients every 2 weeks at six dose levels: 0.01, 0.1, 0.3, 1.5, 3 and 10 mg/kg. Among the approximately 50 dose-escalation patients, roughly 20 had hepatocellular carcinoma, around 15 melanoma, 9 renal cell carcinoma and 9 head and neck cancer. A male proportion of roughly 85% and a mean age of 60 years, ranging from 23 to 79, were recorded for the dose-escalation cohort. Prior anti-PD-1, anti-PD-L1 or anti-CTLA-4 therapy was permitted, and 40% to 50% of dose-escalation patients had received checkpoint inhibitors. Partial responses occurred in three dose-escalation patients: two with cutaneous melanoma and one with hepatocellular carcinoma. The point of sequencing TCRbeta in the periphery was to test whether ivuxolimab changed TCR sequence diversity and drove clonal T-cell expansion. The paper reports the monotherapy dose-escalation portion (N of about 54 patients) of the phase I ivuxolimab trial.

Genomic DNA was isolated from the sorted cells so that the TCRbeta CDR3 region could be sequenced. TCRbeta CDR3 regions were sequenced using the immunoSEQ Assay. Sourced from immuneACCESS, this table was stored by TCRdb with only in-frame sequences that have V and J called. A share of the clones is absent; for the studies checked, an unresolved V gene accounts for under half, and the remainder has no known explanation. This sample holds 23,000 or so clones; over 80% were observed only once. Of the sample, about 8.3% is held by the ten largest clones. The research as a whole found: After ivuxolimab, CD8+ T cells had more expanded clones than CD4+ T cells on average. The antigen specificity of the clonally expanded peripheral T cells was not determined. In the 0.1-3.0 mg/kg groups, partial responders were among the patients with the lowest normalized peripheral clonal expansion, particularly in CD8+ T cells. Low levels of normalized T-cell clonal expansion were also seen in some nonresponding patients. Clonal expansion of both CD4+ and CD8+ blood T cells was observed from baseline to week 6 at doses 0.1 to 3.0 mg/kg.

For this clone: The antigen this receptor binds is unknown. One base away there is no much larger clone; base qualities are not given.

Patients with autoimmune disease history or receiving systemic immunosuppression were excluded from the trial. Peripheral blood for TCR sequencing was collected from all dose cohorts at baseline, on cycle 4 day 1, and on cycle 7 day 1. The samples were taken from a phase I, first-in-human, multicenter, open-label dose-escalation trial of ivuxolimab. Adults with locally advanced or metastatic head and neck squamous cell, hepatocellular, melanoma or renal cell carcinoma were enrolled in the trial. Before TCR sequencing, CD4+ and CD8+ T cells were separately sorted from peripheral blood. The CDR3 runs 13 amino acids, cysteine and phenylalanine included. The retained sequence is limited to the CDR3, 39 bases, with the frame set at the first base. In the germline V gene, CDR1 corresponds to MGHRA and CDR2 to YSYEKL. The germline ends are 12 bases apart after V is trimmed by 4 bases and J by 5 bases.

The TCR originated in an adult with an advanced solid tumor such as melanoma, head and neck, liver or kidney cancer. The chain uses TRBV4-1 and TRBJ2-7, and the D gene may be TRBD2, 6 bases matching. The specimen was CD4+ or CD8+ T cells sorted from blood, collected in a trial of the OX40 agonist ivuxolimab. The DNA sequence is given as TGCGCCAGCAGCCCGGCCCGGAGGGACGAGCAGTACTTC. The resulting protein is CASSPARRDEQYF.